These T cell receptor beta chains were read from a single sample in a study of T cell repertoires in cytomegalovirus infection. TCRdb processed the reads anew with MiXCR; each CDR3 protein has one entry. The repertoire holds about half a million distinct CDR3 sequences, with roughly a third as singletons. These receptors have no known antigen. The sample consisted of cultured PBMCs, taken from culture after CMV antigen stimulation. The receptors come from a human donor in good health (CMV status not recorded). Some clones in this sample may be carry-over from other donors' samples. Both conserved end residues are part of each CDR3. Each record gives: clone size, D gene, V gene, J gene, CDR3 protein, CDR3 DNA. A D gene is named only where the DNA matches it firmly. Clone size is not always given. Where it is, it says once, few, many or a class for expanded clones.

.	TRBD2	TRBV12-3/TRBV12-4	TRBJ2-1	CASSLGSGNYNEQFF	TGTGCCAGCAGTTTGGGTAGCGGGAACTACAATGAGCAGTTCTTC
few	.	TRBV7-9	TRBJ1-1	CASSSPPAPEAFF	TGTGCCAGCAGCTCTCCCCCCGCCCCTGAAGCTTTCTTT
few	TRBD2	TRBV10-3	TRBJ2-5	CAISATSGMSETQYF	TGTGCCATCAGCGCGACTAGCGGGATGTCTGAGACCCAGTACTTC
few	TRBD1	TRBV7-9	TRBJ1-6	CASSLLPGTGLVLHF	TGTGCCAGCAGCCTACTGCCGGGGACAGGGTTGGTCCTCCACTTT
.	.	TRBV7-6	TRBJ2-5	CASSLAEGIGTQYF	TGTGCCAGCAGCTTAGCGGAAGGAATCGGGACCCAGTACTTC
few	.	TRBV27	TRBJ2-7	CASSSFRGRKNDEQYF	TGTGCCAGCAGTTCCTTCCGGGGCAGAAAAAACGACGAGCAGTACTTC
.	TRBD2	TRBV10-3	TRBJ2-2	CAIRSLAGDTGELFF	TGTGCCATCAGATCACTAGCGGGGGACACCGGGGAGCTGTTTTTT
few	.	TRBV7-8	TRBJ2-1	CASRSDSLSYNEQFF	TGTGCCAGCAGAAGTGACTCCCTCTCCTACAATGAGCAGTTCTTC
.	.	TRBV11-1	TRBJ2-7	CASSLADPYEQYF	TGTGCCAGCAGCTTAGCGGACCCCTACGAGCAGTACTTC
few	TRBD2	TRBV20-1	TRBJ2-7	CSARPLTSGTSYEQYF	TGCAGTGCTAGACCATTGACTAGCGGTACCTCCTACGAGCAGTACTTC
.	.	TRBV4-1	TRBJ2-7	CASSQSIAKGYEQYF	TGCGCCAGCAGCCAAAGCATTGCGAAGGGGTATGAGCAGTACTTC
few	TRBD2	TRBV6-5	TRBJ2-1	CASSGRLAENEQFF	TGTGCCAGCAGTGGACGACTAGCGGAGAATGAGCAGTTCTTC
.	.	TRBV20-1	TRBJ1-5	CSATPGGSGQPQHF	TGCAGTGCAACCCCCGGAGGTTCGGGTCAGCCCCAGCATTTT
.	.	TRBV7-6	TRBJ1-2	CASSSRAGIDGYTF	TGTGCCAGCAGCTCACGAGCGGGGATCGATGGCTACACCTTC
.	.	TRBV7-2	TRBJ2-3	CASSLGSTQYF	TGTGCCAGCAGCTTAGGAAGTACGCAGTATTTT
.	TRBD1	TRBV6-5	TRBJ2-6	CASSYGRGSGANVLTF	TGTGCCAGCAGTTACGGCAGGGGGAGTGGGGCCAACGTCCTGACTTTC
few	.	TRBV12-5	TRBJ1-2	CASGLVLELGYTF	TGTGCTAGTGGTTTGGTACTTGAGTTGGGCTACACCTTC
few	.	TRBV20-1	TRBJ1-5	CSAQLASNQPQHF	TGCAGTGCTCAACTGGCTAGCAATCAGCCCCAGCATTTT
few	.	TRBV12-3/TRBV12-4	TRBJ1-5	CASSFGWGNQPQHF	TGTGCCAGCAGTTTTGGGTGGGGCAATCAGCCCCAGCATTTT
.	.	TRBV7-6	TRBJ2-2	CASMSLTGELFF	TGTGCCAGCATGTCGCTCACCGGGGAGCTGTTTTTT
.	.	TRBV6-8	TRBJ2-7	CASRPGGGQGAYEQYF	TGTGCCAGCAGACCGGGGGGGGGACAGGGCGCCTACGAGCAGTACTTC
.	.	TRBV24-1	TRBJ2-1	CATSDLGQGSYNEQFF	TGTGCCACCAGTGATCTTGGACAAGGGAGCTACAATGAGCAGTTCTTC
few	TRBD2	TRBV11-2	TRBJ2-7	CASSLEGGSSYEQYF	TGTGCCAGCAGCTTAGAGGGCGGGAGCTCCTACGAGCAGTACTTC
.	.	TRBV6-2/TRBV6-3	TRBJ2-1	CASSYSGSRSYNEQFF	TGTGCCAGCAGTTACTCGGGCTCCCGCTCCTACAATGAGCAGTTCTTC
.	.	TRBV6-2/TRBV6-3	TRBJ2-3	CASSYGTESTDTQYF	TGTGCCAGCAGTTACGGTACAGAAAGCACAGATACGCAGTATTTT
.	TRBD1	TRBV11-3	TRBJ2-3	CASSPARDRGDTDTQYF	TGTGCCAGCAGCCCAGCCCGGGACAGGGGGGACACAGATACGCAGTATTTT
.	.	TRBV28	TRBJ1-5	CASTLGGPGQPQHF	TGTGCCAGCACCCTGGGAGGGCCCGGTCAGCCCCAGCATTTT
.	.	TRBV6-5	TRBJ1-5	CASTPSRGQPQHF	TGTGCCAGCACCCCCTCCAGGGGACAGCCCCAGCATTTT